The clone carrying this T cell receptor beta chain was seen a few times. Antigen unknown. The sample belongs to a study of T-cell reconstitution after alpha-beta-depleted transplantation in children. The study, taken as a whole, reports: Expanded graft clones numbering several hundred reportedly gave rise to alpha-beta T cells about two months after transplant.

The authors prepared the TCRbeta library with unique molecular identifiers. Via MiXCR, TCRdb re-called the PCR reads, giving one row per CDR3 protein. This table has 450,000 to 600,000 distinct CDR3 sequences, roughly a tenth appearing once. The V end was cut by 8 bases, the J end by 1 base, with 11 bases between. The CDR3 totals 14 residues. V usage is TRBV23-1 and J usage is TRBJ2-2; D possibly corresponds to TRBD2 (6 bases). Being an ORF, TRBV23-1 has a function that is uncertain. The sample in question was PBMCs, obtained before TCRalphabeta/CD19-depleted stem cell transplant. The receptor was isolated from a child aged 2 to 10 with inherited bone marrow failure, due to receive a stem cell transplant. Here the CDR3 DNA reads TGCGCCAGCGATGGACTACTGAACACCGGGGAGCTGTTTTTT. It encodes CASDGLLNTGELFF.